This T cell receptor beta chain is from a study of Graves' ophthalmopathy and Graves' hyperthyroidism. As the template, RNA transcripts were used to amplify TCR beta CDR3 regions. HTBI-primed RT-PCR formed the first round, and a multiplex PCR formed the second. In TCRdb, the multiplex PCR reads were re-called with MiXCR into one record per CDR3 protein. Here the sample spans some 1.1 million distinct CDR3 sequences, less than 45% being singletons. There are many counts of this clonotype. Germline loops: CDR1 SQVTM, CDR2 ANQGSEA. This CDR3 region has 11 residues. V lost 1 base to trimming and J lost 7 bases, with 7 bases between them.

The clonotype was recovered from an adult man with Graves' hyperthyroidism. This sequence joins TRBV29-1 and TRBJ1-1; D is undetermined. Material for sequencing was peripheral blood or thyroid tissue (not recorded which). CDR3: CSVEVQNEAFF. In DNA, the CDR3 is TGCAGCGTTGAAGTACAGAATGAAGCTTTCTTT.